Below, one T cell receptor (beta chain) is given with its context. Its antigen is currently unknown. The sample originates from a study of T cell repertoires in cytomegalovirus infection. Study details: As its CMV epitopes, the study selected recently identified HLA-C-restricted and well-studied HLA-B-restricted targets. Shared public TCR beta signatures pointed to both CMV infection and a matching HLA type.

TCRdb itself ran the reads through MiXCR, one entry per CDR3 protein. There are around 570,000 distinct CDR3 sequences in the sample; approximately 40% occur only once, and about half lies in the top ten. The V end lost 1 base, the J end lost 2 bases, and 16 bases lay between the germline ends. The CDR3 covers 16 residues. The germline gives CDR1 DFQATT, CDR2 SNEGSKA (reference sequence). Study observations and caveats: Carriers of CMV plus the relevant HLA were identified by cumulative public TCR beta family frequency. HLA-C-restricted CMV-specific TCR beta clonotypes were dominant in the ex vivo response.

Sequences were derived from cultured PBMCs, sampled from culture after CMV antigen stimulation. This sequence originates from a human donor in good health (CMV status not recorded). Some clones in this sample may be carry-over from other donors' samples. The chain combines TRBV20-1 with TRBJ2-3; TRBD1 is a possible D gene (5 bases). CDR3 protein: CSARADSSSYTDTQYF. CDR3 DNA: TGCAGTGCTAGAGCCGACAGTTCCTCCTACACAGATACGCAGTATTTT.